The 25 T cell receptor beta chains given below trace back to one sample, sequenced in a study of T cell responses to AZD1222 COVID-19 vaccine. Clones were sequenced by immunoSEQ multiplex PCR, and TCRdb holds only the in-frame ones, with some missing. This sample has approximately 140,000 clones, with 85% to 95% found just once. Sequenced here: peripheral blood, sampled 28 days after the second AZD1222 dose. The source of these receptors is an adult who received the AZD1222 COVID-19 vaccine.

The gene calls are TRBV5-1 and TRBJ1-1; D is unresolved. Per germline, CDR1 SGHRS and CDR2 YFSETQ. V lost 3 bases, J lost 0 bases, and 12 bases lay in between. The CDR3 runs to 15 residues. Here the CDR3 DNA reads TGCGCCAGCAGCTCGACCGGGAGTATGAACACTGAAGCTTTCTTT. As protein: CASSSTGSMNTEAFF.

This clone was seen once. Here the CDR3 reads CASSSRGETQYF. CDR3 DNA: TGTGCCAGCAGCTCGAGGGGGGAGACCCAGTACTTC. The chain uses TRBV5-8 and TRBJ2-5, with TRBD1 as a possible D gene (6 bases). The ends were cut back, 3 bases at V and 5 bases at J, with 8 bases in the middle. Germline V gives CDR1 SGHTS, CDR2 YDEGEE. The CDR3 covers 12 residues.

The genes are TRBV3-1 (or the pseudogene TRBV3-2) and TRBJ1-6; 8 positions agree with TRBD1. Trimming cost V 1 base and J 6 bases; bases outside gene matches: 2. Germline lookup yields CDR1 LGHDT and CDR2 YNNKEL (reference sequence). This CDR3 region has 15 residues. Here the CDR3 reads CASSQGTGFNSPLHF. In DNA, the CDR3 is TGTGCCAGCAGCCAAGGGACAGGGTTTAATTCACCCCTCCACTTT.

This clone appeared once. The chain recombines TRBV27 with TRBJ1-2, with TRBD1 matching over 9 bases. Germline V lookup: CDR1 MNHEY, CDR2 SMNVEV (reference sequence). This CDR3 is built from 15 residues. The junction had 13 bases not matched to a gene; V was cut back by 8 bases and J by 6 bases. In DNA form, the CDR3 reads TGTGCCAGCTCCGCCCCGGGACAGGGAGAAGATGGCTACACCTTC. As protein: CASSAPGQGEDGYTF.

This chain uses TRBV2 with TRBJ1-2; no reliable D call. The CDR3 loop spans 11 amino acids. Per the germline V gene, CDR1 is SNHLY and CDR2 is FYNNEI. Trimming removed 4 bases from V and 3 bases from J, with 3 bases in between. The CDR3 DNA reads as TGTGCCAGCAGTGTGGACTATGGCTACACCTTC. Protein sequence: CASSVDYGYTF.

This rearrangement joins TRBV12-3 or TRBV12-4 to TRBJ1-5; TRBD1 might be the D (6 bases). The V end lost 6 bases, the J end lost 4 bases, and 10 bases lay between the germline ends. CDR3 length equals 13 residues. CDR3 sequence: CASSPTGNQPQHF. The CDR3 region has the DNA TGTGCCAGCAGCCCAACAGGGAATCAGCCCCAGCATTTT.

The chain recombines TRBV3-1 (or the pseudogene TRBV3-2) with TRBJ2-3, with 7 bases identical to TRBD2. This CDR3 has 15 residues. Germline assignment: CDR1 LGHDT and CDR2 YNNKEL (reference sequence). V gave up 4 bases and J gave up 0 bases; unmatched junction bases: 4. The CDR3 protein is CASSRGTTSTDTQYF. CDR3 sequence (DNA): TGTGCCAGCAGCCGCGGGACTACCAGCACAGATACGCAGTATTTT.

The rearrangement joins TRBV19 to TRBJ2-1, with 11 bases identical to TRBD2. The CDR3 extends over 15 amino acids. J lost 6 bases, V lost 3 bases, and 4 bases had no gene match. Germline loops: CDR1 LNHDA, CDR2 SQIVND (reference sequence). CDR3 bases: TGTGCCAGTAGTATGGGCACTAGCGGGAGCAATGAGCAGTTCTTC. It is translated as CASSMGTSGSNEQFF.

The chain carries TRBV18 and TRBJ1-4; 9 bases map to TRBD1. Trimming removed 4 bases from V and 5 bases from J; junction bases left unmatched: 5. CDR1 KGHSH and CDR2 LQKENI come from the germline V gene. The CDR3 totals 15 residues. CDR3 in amino acids: CASSLTGTGNEKLFF. Here the CDR3 DNA reads TGTGCCAGCTCACTTACCGGGACAGGGAATGAAAAACTGTTTTTT.

CDR3 loop: CASSEYRGAMGSSGANVLTF. The CDR3 coding sequence is TGTGCCAGCAGTGAATATCGGGGGGCGATGGGAAGCTCTGGGGCCAACGTCCTGACTTTC. V usage is TRBV2 and J usage is TRBJ2-6; TRBD2 is a possible D gene (7 bases). Deletions cut 2 bases from V and 0 bases from J, with 20 bases between. Looked up from germline, CDR1 is SNHLY and CDR2 is FYNNEI. The CDR3 contains 20 residues.

The V call is TRBV5-4, the J call TRBJ1-1; 7 bases are shared with TRBD1. Germline CDR1 and CDR2: SGHNT and YYREEE (reference sequence). J lost 1 base, V lost 4 bases, and 4 bases had no gene match. The CDR3 extends over 14 amino acids. CDR3 nucleotides: TGTGCCAGCAGCCAGGGGGGGGAGAACACTGAAGCTTTCTTT. Translated: CASSQGGENTEAFF.

The V call is TRBV13, the J call TRBJ2-1; TRBD2 matches at 9 bases. J lost 6 bases, V lost 4 bases, and 4 bases had no gene match. The CDR3 is 14 residues long. In germline, CDR1 is PRHDT, CDR2 FYEKMQ (reference sequence). This chain's CDR3 is CASSSGTSSNEQFF. CDR3 nucleotide sequence: TGTGCCAGCAGCTCCGGGACTAGCAGCAATGAGCAGTTCTTC.

The chain carries TRBV7-2 and TRBJ1-2, with a tentative D call TRBD1 (5 bases). CDR1 SGHTA and CDR2 FQGNSA come from the germline V gene. V was shortened by 4 bases and J by 6 bases, with 15 bases between the two germline ends. The CDR3 length is 14 residues. The CDR3 coding sequence is TGTGCCAGCAGCTCCATGGGACTGAGAAATGGCTACACCTTC. Translation: CASSSMGLRNGYTF.

This rearrangement joins TRBV7-3 to TRBJ1-1; 8 bases line up with TRBD1. This CDR3 has 15 residues. V shed 5 bases, J shed 4 bases, and the junction held 9 bases outside the gene matches. Germline V gives CDR1 SGHTA, CDR2 FQGTGA. DNA for the CDR3: TGTGCCAGCAGCACGACAGGGGCGAGAACCACTGAAGCTTTCTTT. Translated, it gives CASSTTGARTTEAFF.

DNA of the CDR3: TGTGCCAGCAGCCAAGGTTCGTTATACGAGCAGTACTTC. Translating gives CASSQGSLYEQYF. The chain couples TRBV3-1 (or the pseudogene TRBV3-2) to TRBJ2-7; D not resolved. V was clipped by 1 base and J by 4 bases, with 8 bases between them. Germline CDR1 LGHDT, CDR2 YNNKEL (reference sequence). This CDR3 spans 13 amino acids.

The DNA of the CDR3 is TGTGCCAGCAGTGGGTACATCTCCTACAATGAGCAGTTCTTC. It codes for CASSGYISYNEQFF. The rearrangement links TRBV6-2 or TRBV6-3 to TRBJ2-1; no clear D gene. The CDR3 has 14 amino acids. From germline, CDR1 is MNHEY and CDR2 SVGEGT. V lost 5 bases, J lost 0 bases, and 8 bases lay in between.

The chain carries TRBV6-5 and TRBJ1-2, with D perhaps TRBD1 (6 bases). Trimming took 5 bases from V and 4 from J, leaving 11 bases between them. Germline lookup yields CDR1 MNHEY and CDR2 SVGAGI. The CDR3 loop spans 13 amino acids. CDR3 coding DNA: TGTGCCAGCAGTCTGGGACATTCCTATGGCTACACCTTC. Encoded protein: CASSLGHSYGYTF.

The chain uses TRBV9 and TRBJ2-1; D unclear. Trimming removed 0 bases at V and 10 bases at J, with 11 bases between. The germline V gene has CDR1 SGDLS and CDR2 YYNGEE. The CDR3 runs to 13 residues. The DNA of the CDR3 is TGTGCCAGCAGCGTAGGAATCGAGAACGAGCAGTTCTTC. It is translated as CASSVGIENEQFF.

The chain uses TRBV28 and TRBJ1-2; D gene unclear. This CDR3 spans 16 amino acids. Trimming left V 3 bases short and J 0 bases short, with 14 bases between. In germline, CDR1 is MDHEN, CDR2 SYDVKM. In DNA, the CDR3 is TGTGCCAGCAGTTTGGGCAGGTCATTAGCTAACTATGGCTACACCTTC. Protein sequence: CASSLGRSLANYGYTF.

The V and J genes are TRBV5-1 and TRBJ2-7; tentatively, D is TRBD1 (6 bases). The CDR3 is 13 residues long. V dropped 4 bases and J dropped 5 bases, with 13 bases sitting between them. Per the germline V gene, CDR1 is SGHRS and CDR2 is YFSETQ. Here the CDR3 DNA reads TGCGCCAGCAGCGTGGACAGTAGCCACGAGCAGTACGTC. Translated, it gives CASSVDSSHEQYV.

The chain recombines TRBV19 with TRBJ1-6; TRBD1 matches 9 bases. The CDR3 consists of 16 residues. Per the germline V gene, CDR1 is LNHDA and CDR2 is SQIVND (reference sequence). After removal of 4 bases from V and 9 bases from J, the junction contained 10 bases not matched to a gene. As DNA, the CDR3 is TGTGCCAGTAGTAGCCCAGGACAGGGGTTGTCTTCACCCCTCCACTTT. This gives the protein CASSSPGQGLSSPLHF.

The V gene is TRBV6-5, the J gene TRBJ2-7; TRBD2 is a possible D gene (5 bases). V was trimmed by 0 bases and J by 6 bases, leaving 15 bases between them. Germline CDR1 reads MNHEY; CDR2 reads SVGAGI. This CDR3 contains 15 residues. The CDR3 DNA is TGTGCCAGCAGTTACTCGATAGGCAGGAGCGGCGAGCAGTACTTC. This translates into CASSYSIGRSGEQYF.

Points on this clone: Other DNA sequences in this sample translate to the same CDR3. The chain has TRBV24-1 and TRBJ2-2; D is undetermined. CDR3 length equals 12 residues. Germline loops: CDR1 KGHDR, CDR2 SFDVKD. V was trimmed by 9 bases and J by 1 base, leaving 5 bases between them. As DNA, the CDR3 is TGTGCCACCTCCCAGAACACCGGGGAGCTGTTTTTT. Translated, it gives CATSQNTGELFF.

This clone was seen a single time. The chain has TRBV5-6 and TRBJ2-7; D perhaps matches TRBD2 (5 bases). CDR3 length: 13 residues. V lost 5 bases and J 1 base, leaving 10 bases between the germline ends. Germline V lookup: CDR1 SGHDT, CDR2 YYEEEE. CDR3 loop: CASSPTGSYEQYV. Here the CDR3 DNA reads TGTGCCAGCAGTCCGACGGGATCCTACGAGCAGTACGTC.

In DNA, the CDR3 is TGTGCCAGCAGCTTAGGAGGCCGGGTTATAGACAATGAGCAGTTCTTC. Amino acid sequence: CASSLGGRVIDNEQFF. The V gene is TRBV7-3, the J gene TRBJ2-1, with D possibly being TRBD2 (5 bases). The CDR3 has 16 amino acids. The V and J ends lost 2 bases and 5 bases respectively, with 16 bases between them. CDR1 and CDR2 (germline): SGHTA, FQGTGA.